This TCR beta chain emerged from a study of blood T cell repertoires in COVID-19. For the study at large: Collection of acute and convalescent COVID-19 samples took place in the United States, Italy and Spain. Sources were T cells, B-cell-depleted T cells, or PBMCs; the material itself was cDNA or gDNA.

Germline V gives CDR1 SQVTM, CDR2 ANQGSEA. CDR3 size: 14 residues. Deletions cut 6 bases from V and 4 bases from J, with 15 bases between. Original handling: Estimated nucleated cell counts came from reference gene primer amplification. The assay was immunoSEQ multiplex PCR, and TCRdb's table has in-frame clones only and misses some. That table furnishes V, J and clone size, whereas the DNA furnished D and trimming. Seen here are 140,000 or so clones, nearly 90% observed once, and the top ten hold over 1.5%. This chain connects TRBV29-1 to TRBJ1-4, with D perhaps TRBD1 (5 bases). The sequencing input was peripheral blood. This TCR was sampled from a man between 65 and 85 years old with acute or convalescent COVID-19. The CDR3: CSVFAGGINEKLFF. The CDR3 bases are TGCAGCGTCTTTGCCGGGGGGATTAATGAAAAACTGTTTTTT.